These T cell receptor beta chains were read from a single sample in a study of T cells in Graves' hyperthyroidism and ophthalmopathy. TCRdb analysed the multiplex PCR reads with MiXCR anew, one entry per CDR3 protein. The top ten hold about 10% of the sample, which has roughly 93,000 distinct CDR3 sequences, roughly 40% seen once. Sequenced input: peripheral blood or thyroid tissue (not recorded which). These receptors all come from a woman in her 30s with Graves' hyperthyroidism. Both conserved end residues are part of each CDR3. D genes are given only for firm matches. A clone size is listed for some rows: how often the clone was seen (once, few, many), or a class if it is expanded.

D: TRBD1
J: TRBJ2-5
V: TRBV15
size: -
CDR3: CATSSLYRGLEGYQETQYF
DNA: TGTGCCACCAGCAGCCTTTACAGGGGGCTGGAGGGGTACCAAGAGACCCAGTACTTC

D: TRBD2
J: TRBJ2-5
V: TRBV2
size: -
CDR3: CASSPIAGGGKTQYF
DNA: TGTGCCAGCAGCCCTATCGCCGGGGGGGGGAAGACCCAGTACTTC

D: -
J: TRBJ1-2
V: TRBV20-1
size: -
CDR3: CSARRTVNYGYTF
DNA: TGCAGTGCTAGGCGGACGGTAAACTATGGCTACACCTTC

D: TRBD2
J: TRBJ2-7
V: TRBV5-1
size: many
CDR3: CASKREVGSYEQYF
DNA: TGCGCCAGCAAGCGGGAGGTCGGCTCCTACGAGCAGTACTTC

D: TRBD1
J: TRBJ2-3
V: TRBV9
size: many
CDR3: CASSVDRGSADTQYF
DNA: TGTGCCAGCAGCGTTGACAGGGGAAGCGCAGATACGCAGTATTTT

D: -
J: TRBJ2-2
V: TRBV10-3
size: -
CDR3: CAISVVGNTGELFF
DNA: TGTGCCATCAGTGTAGTAGGGAACACCGGGGAGCTGTTTTTT

D: TRBD2
J: TRBJ2-2
V: TRBV5-1
size: many
CDR3: CASSAGTSARGAGELFF
DNA: TGCGCCAGCAGCGCCGGGACTAGCGCGAGAGGCGCCGGGGAGCTGTTTTTT

D: -
J: TRBJ1-1
V: TRBV19
size: many
CDR3: CASSIGAGRIEAFF
DNA: TGTGCCAGTAGTATAGGGGCAGGCCGAATTGAAGCTTTCTTT

D: -
J: TRBJ1-6
V: TRBV2
size: many
CDR3: CATFRPRLDSPLHF
DNA: TGTGCCACCTTCAGGCCTCGGCTAGATTCACCCCTCCACTTT

D: -
J: TRBJ1-1
V: TRBV27
size: many
CDR3: CASSLHLRYMNTEAFF
DNA: TGTGCCAGCAGTCTGCACCTCAGATACATGAACACTGAAGCTTTCTTT

D: -
J: TRBJ1-1
V: TRBV10-3
size: -
CDR3: CAISESASLMPYTEAFF
DNA: TGTGCCATCAGTGAGTCGGCGAGCCTCATGCCCTACACTGAAGCTTTCTTT

D: -
J: TRBJ2-5
V: TRBV5-1
size: many
CDR3: CASSLHGVTETQYF
DNA: TGCGCCAGCAGCCTCCACGGGGTCACGGAGACCCAGTACTTC

D: -
J: TRBJ2-3
V: TRBV7-2
size: many
CDR3: CASSPTDTQYF
DNA: TGTGCCAGCAGTCCGACAGATACGCAGTATTTT

D: -
J: TRBJ2-3
V: TRBV9
size: few
CDR3: CASSQDSPAVTDTQYF
DNA: TGTGCCAGCAGCCAAGATTCCCCAGCGGTCACAGATACGCAGTATTTT

D: -
J: TRBJ2-7
V: TRBV20-1
size: -
CDR3: CSARVAGEVTGEQYF
DNA: TGCAGTGCTAGAGTGGCAGGGGAAGTCACCGGGGAGCAGTACTTC

D: TRBD2
J: TRBJ2-5
V: TRBV20-1
size: -
CDR3: CSAGLAGGPAETQYF
DNA: TGCAGTGCGGGACTAGCGGGAGGGCCAGCAGAGACCCAGTACTTC

D: -
J: TRBJ2-5
V: TRBV29-1
size: once
CDR3: CGVAGYRTETQYF
DNA: TGCGGCGTTGCAGGGTACCGAACGGAGACCCAGTACTTC

D: -
J: TRBJ2-7
V: TRBV11-2
size: many
CDR3: CASSLGSVGSSRGEQYF
DNA: TGTGCCAGCAGCTTAGGGTCTGTCGGGAGCTCAAGGGGCGAGCAGTACTTC

D: TRBD2
J: TRBJ2-5
V: TRBV28
size: many
CDR3: CASSPTREVTETQYF
DNA: TGTGCCAGCAGTCCCACCCGGGAGGTCACGGAGACCCAGTACTTC

D: -
J: TRBJ1-4
V: TRBV7-9
size: many
CDR3: CASSFAPPGTNEKLFF
DNA: TGTGCCAGCAGCTTTGCCCCGCCCGGAACTAATGAAAAACTGTTTTTT

D: -
J: TRBJ2-5
V: TRBV12-3/TRBV12-4
size: many
CDR3: CATGRFQETQYF
DNA: TGTGCCACGGGGCGGTTCCAAGAGACCCAGTACTTC

D: -
J: TRBJ2-7
V: TRBV6-5
size: many
CDR3: CASSPLPGRGYYEQYF
DNA: TGTGCCAGCAGTCCCCTCCCGGGACGGGGCTACTACGAGCAGTACTTC

D: -
J: TRBJ1-2
V: TRBV5-6
size: many
CDR3: CASSFGGFGGYTF
DNA: TGTGCCAGCAGCTTCGGGGGCTTTGGAGGCTACACCTTC

D: -
J: TRBJ1-2
V: TRBV7-3
size: -
CDR3: CASSFGRGGDVYTF
DNA: TGTGCCAGCAGCTTCGGACGGGGAGGCGACGTCTACACCTTC

D: -
J: TRBJ1-6
V: TRBV5-1
size: -
CDR3: CASSLDGNSPLHF
DNA: TGCGCCAGCAGCTTGGATGGGAATTCACCCCTCCACTTT

D: TRBD1
J: TRBJ1-1
V: TRBV6-1
size: many
CDR3: CASRSTGGRAFF
DNA: TGTGCCAGCAGATCGACAGGGGGCCGAGCTTTCTTT

D: TRBD2
J: TRBJ2-7
V: TRBV20-1
size: many
CDR3: CSASRLAVYEQYF
DNA: TGCAGTGCTAGCAGACTAGCGGTCTACGAGCAGTACTTC

D: -
J: TRBJ2-2
V: TRBV20-1
size: once
CDR3: CSVEILTGELSF
DNA: TGCAGTGTTGAGATTCTCACCGGGGAGCTGTCTTTT

D: TRBD2
J: TRBJ2-3
V: TRBV28
size: few
CDR3: CASSTDLTSGSRDTQYF
DNA: TGTGCCAGCAGTACGGACCTGACTAGCGGGAGTCGCGATACGCAGTATTTT

D: TRBD2
J: TRBJ2-7
V: TRBV15
size: -
CDR3: CATSGAGGVYEQYF
DNA: TGTGCCACCTCGGGCGCGGGAGGAGTCTACGAGCAGTACTTC

D: -
J: TRBJ1-1
V: TRBV2
size: -
CDR3: CASTQGSEAFF
DNA: TGTGCCAGCACTCAGGGTAGTGAAGCTTTCTTT

D: -
J: TRBJ2-5
V: TRBV7-9
size: -
CDR3: CASSSSLETQYF
DNA: TGTGCCAGCAGCTCTAGTCTAGAGACCCAGTACTTC

D: -
J: TRBJ2-2
V: TRBV4-1
size: many
CDR3: CASSSMVAGELFF
DNA: TGCGCCAGCAGTTCAATGGTGGCCGGGGAGCTGTTTTTT

D: -
J: TRBJ1-1
V: TRBV6-5
size: -
CDR3: CACSRRGWDTEAFF
DNA: TGTGCCTGCAGTCGACGGGGGTGGGACACTGAAGCTTTCTTT

D: TRBD1
J: TRBJ2-5
V: TRBV28
size: few
CDR3: CASRDRDRGLQETQYF
DNA: TGTGCCAGCAGGGACCGGGACAGGGGGCTTCAAGAGACCCAGTACTTC

D: TRBD1
J: TRBJ1-1
V: TRBV20-1
size: -
CDR3: CSARSGTGVDTEAFF
DNA: TGCAGTGCTAGATCCGGGACAGGGGTTGACACTGAAGCTTTCTTT

D: -
J: TRBJ2-7
V: TRBV28
size: few
CDR3: CASTLTGNIYEQYF
DNA: TGTGCCAGCACCCTTACCGGGAACATATACGAGCAGTACTTC

D: -
J: TRBJ1-2
V: TRBV15
size: -
CDR3: CATSRVVGRGNYSYTF
DNA: TGTGCCACCAGCAGAGTTGTAGGCAGGGGAAACTATAGCTACACCTTC

D: TRBD2
J: TRBJ2-5
V: TRBV2
size: once
CDR3: CASRPSLAGETRYF
DNA: TGTGCCAGCAGGCCCAGCCTAGCGGGCGAGACCCGGTACTTC

D: -
J: TRBJ2-3
V: TRBV9
size: -
CDR3: CASSGGQSSVTDTQYF
DNA: TGTGCCAGCAGCGGAGGACAGTCAAGTGTCACAGATACGCAGTATTTT

D: TRBD1
J: TRBJ2-6
V: TRBV7-9
size: -
CDR3: CASSPQGVLSGANVLTF
DNA: TGTGCCAGCAGCCCGCAGGGGGTGCTCTCTGGGGCCAACGTCCTGACTTTC

D: TRBD1
J: TRBJ1-2
V: TRBV6-6
size: many
CDR3: CASSPTGDGYTF
DNA: TGTGCCAGCAGTCCGACAGGGGACGGCTACACCTTC

D: -
J: TRBJ2-3
V: TRBV7-9
size: many
CDR3: CASSPPPSLELITDTQYF
DNA: TGTGCCAGCAGCCCTCCCCCATCGCTGGAGTTAATCACAGATACGCAGTATTTT

D: -
J: TRBJ1-1
V: TRBV7-2
size: -
CDR3: CASSDPAGGLTEAFF
DNA: TGTGCCAGCAGCGATCCCGCCGGGGGTTTGACTGAAGCTTTCTTT

D: TRBD1
J: TRBJ2-7
V: TRBV13
size: -
CDR3: CASSVGTENEQYF
DNA: TGTGCCAGCAGCGTCGGGACAGAAAACGAGCAGTACTTC

D: -
J: TRBJ2-5
V: TRBV2
size: -
CDR3: CASTQPPETRYF
DNA: TGTGCCAGCACCCAACCCCCGGAGACCCGGTACTTC

D: -
J: TRBJ1-2
V: TRBV4-1
size: -
CDR3: CASSRREWGGYTF
DNA: TGCGCCAGCAGCCGGCGGGAATGGGGCGGCTACACCTTC

D: TRBD2
J: TRBJ2-5
V: TRBV9
size: -
CDR3: CASSVGGRRETQYF
DNA: TGTGCCAGCAGCGTAGGGGGAAGGCGGGAGACACAGTACTTC

D: TRBD1
J: TRBJ1-2
V: TRBV10-3
size: medium-sized
CDR3: CAINTMTGNQGYTF
DNA: TGTGCCATCAATACAATGACAGGGAATCAAGGCTACACCTTC

D: -
J: TRBJ1-5
V: TRBV20-1
size: many
CDR3: CSARPSTDSNQPQHF
DNA: TGCAGTGCTCGACCCTCGACGGATAGCAATCAGCCCCAGCATTTT

D: -
J: TRBJ2-7
V: TRBV7-3
size: -
CDR3: CASSPPPGEGSSYEQYF
DNA: TGTGCCAGCAGCCCCCCCCCGGGCGAGGGAAGTTCCTACGAGCAGTACTTC

D: -
J: TRBJ2-7
V: TRBV7-9
size: many
CDR3: CASSPRPGTAPYEQYF
DNA: TGTGCCAGCAGCCCGCGACCCGGGACGGCTCCCTACGAGCAGTACTTC

D: TRBD1
J: TRBJ2-7
V: TRBV6-1
size: many
CDR3: CASSLQGNEQYF
DNA: TGTGCCAGCAGTCTACAGGGGAACGAGCAGTACTTC

D: TRBD1
J: TRBJ2-5
V: TRBV15
size: -
CDR3: CATSSPDRAQETQYF
DNA: TGTGCCACCAGCAGTCCAGACAGGGCTCAAGAGACCCAGTACTTC

D: -
J: TRBJ2-6
V: TRBV5-1
size: many
CDR3: CASSLDVAGANVLTF
DNA: TGCGCCAGCAGCTTGGACGTAGCGGGGGCCAACGTCCTGACTTTC

D: TRBD2
J: TRBJ2-7
V: TRBV28
size: many
CDR3: CASSGAGGRTAIQYEQYF
DNA: TGTGCCAGCAGTGGGGCGGGGGGAAGGACAGCTATTCAATACGAGCAGTACTTC